These T cell receptor beta chains were read from a single sample in a study of shared clonotypes between healthy human individuals. TCRdb keeps only in-frame clones here, not all; method: immunoSEQ multiplex PCR. This sample has some 1,100,000 clones, with 78% found just once. Material for sequencing was memory CD4+ T cells from PBMCs. The receptor set was obtained from a young man in good health. Some clones in this sample may be carry-over from other donors' samples. Each CDR3 is given with its conserved first and last residue. D genes are given only for firm matches. Clone size appears in some rows only: once, few, many, or a class for an expanded clone.

>.|TRBV10-1|TRBJ2-7|.
TGCGCCAGCAGTGAGGGGCTCGCCTACGAGCAGTACTTC
CASSEGLAYEQYF
>.|TRBV6-5|TRBJ1-1|.
TGTGCCAGCGGCAGACCCTTTCCTAGGGTGACTGAAGCTTTCTTT
CASGRPFPRVTEAFF
>.|TRBV6-1|TRBJ2-7|.
TGTGCCAGCAGTGAAGGCCAGCCCCTCTTC
CASSEGQPLF
>.|TRBV25-1|TRBJ2-5|.
TGTGCCAGCAGACGGGCCCCGGGGGAGACCCAGTACTTC
CASRRAPGETQYF
>.|TRBV4-2|TRBJ1-1|.
TGTGCCAGCAGCCAAGAGGAACGGAAGTACACTGAAGCTTTCTTT
CASSQEERKYTEAFF
>once|TRBV11-2|TRBJ2-3|.
TGTGCCAGCAGCCTCGGACTTTTCGGCACAGATACGCAGTATTTT
CASSLGLFGTDTQYF
>.|TRBV6-5|TRBJ1-3|.
TGTGCCAGCAGTTCGGGAGTCTCTGGAAACACCATATATTTT
CASSSGVSGNTIYF
>.|TRBV12-1|TRBJ2-3|.
TGTGCCAGCAGTCGTCCGGGACAGGGGGCAGATACGCAGTATTTT
CASSRPGQGADTQYF
>.|TRBV9|TRBJ1-4|TRBD1
TGTGCCAGCAGCGCTGGAGGGGGACAGGGGGTTGAAAAACTGTTTTTT
CASSAGGGQGVEKLFF
>.|TRBV6-5|TRBJ1-5|.
TGTGCCAGCAGACTTATCCCCGATAGCAATCAGCCCCAGCATTTT
CASRLIPDSNQPQHF
>.|TRBV7-3|TRBJ2-1|TRBD2
TGTGCCAGCAGCTTAAGGAGCGGGGACTCCTACAATGAGCAGTTCTTC
CASSLRSGDSYNEQFF
>.|TRBV10-3|TRBJ2-7|TRBD2
TGTGCCATCAAAAGACTAGCGGCCTCCTACGAGCAGTACTTC
CAIKRLAASYEQYF
>few|TRBV7-3|TRBJ2-2|.
TGTGCCAGCAGCTTAACTCTTGGAGCAACCGGGGAGCTGTTTTTT
CASSLTLGATGELFF